This TCR beta chain is drawn from a study of cytomegalovirus exposure and HLA in healthy donors. The study, taken as a whole, reports: Sequencing artifact likely explains a cluster of highly shared sequence variants.

The PCR used 60 Vbeta and 13 Jbeta primers. TCRdb keeps only in-frame clones here, not all; method: immunoSEQ multiplex PCR. The sample lists under 150,000 clones; just under 80% were seen once. The length of the CDR3 is 14 residues. V was shortened by 0 bases and J by 4 bases, with 9 bases between the two germline ends. Germline values: CDR1 LNHNV, CDR2 YYDKDF (reference sequence). Concerning this clone: What it recognizes is unknown.

The sample comprised PBMCs. The chain combines TRBV15 with TRBJ2-5, with D possibly being TRBD1 (5 bases). The source is a woman between 18 and 29 years old in good health and CMV-seronegative. CDR3 sequence: CATSRDRAAETQYF. The CDR3 bases are TGTGCCACCAGCAGAGACAGGGCGGCAGAGACCCAGTACTTC. Based on the CDR3 plus reference TRBV15 and TRBJ2-5, the full variable domain is DAMVIQNPRYQVTQFGKPVTLSCSQTLNHNVMYWYQQKSSQAPKLLFHYYDKDFNNEADTPDNFQSRRPNTSFCFLDIRSPGLGDTAMYLCATSRDRAAETQYFGPGTRLLVL.